This TCR beta chain was retrieved from a study of control samples from healthy donors and cancer patients. The CDR3 runs to 18 residues. Clones were read by immunoSEQ multiplex PCR, and TCRdb kept only the in-frame ones, dropping some. This table holds around 85,000 clones, around 90% found once. The sequenced material came from blood. The clonotype comes from a woman aged 60 to 75 in good health. The V call is TRBV21-1, the J call TRBJ2-7; TRBD1, the table's D call, lacks a check against the DNA. TRBV21-1 represents a pseudogene. The CDR3 region is CASSKPRRNRGLSYEQYF. The CDR3 bases are TGTGCCAGCAGCAAGCCCAGGAGAAACAGGGGATTATCCTACGAGCAGTACTTC.